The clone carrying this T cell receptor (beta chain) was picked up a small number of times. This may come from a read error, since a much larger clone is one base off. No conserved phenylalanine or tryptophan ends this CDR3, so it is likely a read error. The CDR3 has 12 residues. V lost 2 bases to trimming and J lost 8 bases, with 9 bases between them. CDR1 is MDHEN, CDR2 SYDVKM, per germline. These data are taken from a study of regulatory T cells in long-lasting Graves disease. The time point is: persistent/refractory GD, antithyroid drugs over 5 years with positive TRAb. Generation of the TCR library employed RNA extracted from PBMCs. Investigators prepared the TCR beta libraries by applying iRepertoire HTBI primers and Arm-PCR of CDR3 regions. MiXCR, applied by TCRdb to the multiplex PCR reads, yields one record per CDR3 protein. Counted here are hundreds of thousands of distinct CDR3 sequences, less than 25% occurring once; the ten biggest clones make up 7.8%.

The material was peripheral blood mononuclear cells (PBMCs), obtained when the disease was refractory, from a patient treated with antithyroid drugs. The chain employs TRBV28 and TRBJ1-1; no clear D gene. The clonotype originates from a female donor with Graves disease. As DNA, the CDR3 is TGTGCCAGCAGTTTACCGGAGCACGAAGCTTTCCTT. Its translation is CASSLPEHEAFL.